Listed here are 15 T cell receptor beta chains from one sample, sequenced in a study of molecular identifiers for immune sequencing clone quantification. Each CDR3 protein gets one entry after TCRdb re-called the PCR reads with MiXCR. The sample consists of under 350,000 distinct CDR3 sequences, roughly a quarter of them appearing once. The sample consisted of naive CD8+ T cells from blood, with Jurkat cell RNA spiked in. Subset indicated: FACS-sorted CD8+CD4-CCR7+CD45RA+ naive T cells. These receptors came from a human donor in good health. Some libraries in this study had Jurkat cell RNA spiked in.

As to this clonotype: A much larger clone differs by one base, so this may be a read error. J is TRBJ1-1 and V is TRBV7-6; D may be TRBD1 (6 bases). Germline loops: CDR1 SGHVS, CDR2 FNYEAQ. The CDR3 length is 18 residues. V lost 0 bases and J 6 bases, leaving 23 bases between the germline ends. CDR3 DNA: TGTGCCAGCAGCTTAGCGCCTCGTGGAGCTGGTGAGGGGGCTGAAGCTTTCTTT. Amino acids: CASSLAPRGAGEGAEAFF.

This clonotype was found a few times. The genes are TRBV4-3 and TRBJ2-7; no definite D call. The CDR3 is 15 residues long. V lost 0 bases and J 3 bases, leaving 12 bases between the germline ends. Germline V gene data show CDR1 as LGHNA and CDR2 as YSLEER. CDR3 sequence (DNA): TGCGCCAGCAGCCAAGAATCCGAGTCGTACTACGAGCAGTACTTC. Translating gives CASSQESESYYEQYF.

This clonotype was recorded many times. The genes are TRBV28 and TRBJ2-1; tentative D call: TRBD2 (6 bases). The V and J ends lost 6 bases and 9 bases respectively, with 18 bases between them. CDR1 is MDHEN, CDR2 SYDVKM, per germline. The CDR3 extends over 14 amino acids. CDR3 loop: CASSIYRLGGEQFF. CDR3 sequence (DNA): TGTGCCAGCAGCATCTACAGGCTGGGAGGTGAGCAGTTCTTC.

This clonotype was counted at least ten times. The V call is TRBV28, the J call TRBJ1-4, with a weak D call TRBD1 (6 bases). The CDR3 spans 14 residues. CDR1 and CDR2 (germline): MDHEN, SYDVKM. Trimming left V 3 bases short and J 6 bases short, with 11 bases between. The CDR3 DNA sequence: TGTGCCAGCAGTTTGCGACAGGAGTATGAAAAACTGTTTTTT. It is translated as CASSLRQEYEKLFF.

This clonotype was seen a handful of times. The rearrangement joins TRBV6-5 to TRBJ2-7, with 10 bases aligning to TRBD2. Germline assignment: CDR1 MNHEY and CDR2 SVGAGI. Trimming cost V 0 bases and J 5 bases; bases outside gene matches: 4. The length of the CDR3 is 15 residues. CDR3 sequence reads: CASSYSGTSVHEQYF. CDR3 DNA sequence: TGTGCCAGCAGTTACTCCGGGACTAGCGTCCACGAGCAGTACTTC.

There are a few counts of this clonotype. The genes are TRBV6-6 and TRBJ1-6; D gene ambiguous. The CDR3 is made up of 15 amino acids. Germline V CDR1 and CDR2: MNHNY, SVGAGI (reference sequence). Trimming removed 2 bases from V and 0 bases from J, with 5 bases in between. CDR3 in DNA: TGTGCCAGCAGTTACGACAACTCCTATAATTCACCCCTCCACTTT. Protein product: CASSYDNSYNSPLHF.

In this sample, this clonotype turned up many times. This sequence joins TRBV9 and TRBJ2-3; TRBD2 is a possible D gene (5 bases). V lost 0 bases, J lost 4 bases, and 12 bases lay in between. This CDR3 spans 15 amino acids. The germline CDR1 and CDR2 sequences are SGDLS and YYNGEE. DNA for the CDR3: TGTGCCAGCAGCGTAGGTTGGGGTAGCGCAGATACGCAGTATTTT. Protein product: CASSVGWGSADTQYF.

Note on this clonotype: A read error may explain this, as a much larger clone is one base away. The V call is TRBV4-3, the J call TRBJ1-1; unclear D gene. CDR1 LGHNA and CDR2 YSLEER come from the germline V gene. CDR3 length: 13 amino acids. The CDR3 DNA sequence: TGCGCCAGCAGCCAAGACAGTTACACTGTAGCTTTCTTT. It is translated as CASSQDSYTVAFF.

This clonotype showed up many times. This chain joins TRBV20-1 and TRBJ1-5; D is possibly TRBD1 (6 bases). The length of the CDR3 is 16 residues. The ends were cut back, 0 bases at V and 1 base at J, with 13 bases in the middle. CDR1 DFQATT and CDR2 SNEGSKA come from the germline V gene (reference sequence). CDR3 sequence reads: CSARDVGAVSNQPQHF. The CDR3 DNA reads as TGCAGTGCTAGAGATGTGGGGGCAGTAAGCAATCAGCCCCAGCATTTT.

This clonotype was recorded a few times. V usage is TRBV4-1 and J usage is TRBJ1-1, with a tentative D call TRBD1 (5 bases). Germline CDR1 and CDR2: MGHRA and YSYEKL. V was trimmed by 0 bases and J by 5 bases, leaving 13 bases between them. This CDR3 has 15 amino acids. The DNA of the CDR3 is TGCGCCAGCAGCCAAGATCAGATGGGGGGGACTGAAGCTTTCTTT. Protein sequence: CASSQDQMGGTEAFF.

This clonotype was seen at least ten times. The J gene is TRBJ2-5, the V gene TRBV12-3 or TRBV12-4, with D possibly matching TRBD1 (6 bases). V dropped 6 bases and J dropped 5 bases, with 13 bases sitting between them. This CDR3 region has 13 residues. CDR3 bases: TGTGCCAGCAGCCCCCGGGACACTGAGACCCAGTACTTC. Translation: CASSPRDTETQYF.

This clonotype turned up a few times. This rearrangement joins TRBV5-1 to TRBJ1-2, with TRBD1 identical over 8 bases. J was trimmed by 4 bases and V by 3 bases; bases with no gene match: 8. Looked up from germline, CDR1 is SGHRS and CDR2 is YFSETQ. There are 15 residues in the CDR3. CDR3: CASSYRTGMLYGYTF. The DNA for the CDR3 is TGCGCCAGCAGCTACCGGACAGGGATGCTCTATGGCTACACCTTC.

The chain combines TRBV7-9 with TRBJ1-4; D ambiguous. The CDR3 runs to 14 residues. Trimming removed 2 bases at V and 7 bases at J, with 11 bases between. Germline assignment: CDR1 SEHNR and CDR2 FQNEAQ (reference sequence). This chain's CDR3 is CASSLLPGSEKLFF. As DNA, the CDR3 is TGTGCCAGCAGCTTACTTCCGGGGAGTGAAAAACTGTTTTTT.

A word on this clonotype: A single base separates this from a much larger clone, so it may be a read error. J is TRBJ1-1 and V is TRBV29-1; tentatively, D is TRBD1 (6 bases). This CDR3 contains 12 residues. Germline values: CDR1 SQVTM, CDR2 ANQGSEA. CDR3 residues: CCVQGMVTEAFF. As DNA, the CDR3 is TGCTGCGTGCAGGGGATGGTCACTGAAGCTTTCTTT. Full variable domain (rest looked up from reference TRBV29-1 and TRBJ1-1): SAVISQKPSRDICQRGTSLTIQCQVDSQVTMMFWYRQQPGQSLTLIATANQGSEATYESGFVIDKFPISRPNLTFSTLTVSNMSPEDSSIYLCCVQGMVTEAFFGQGTRLTVV.

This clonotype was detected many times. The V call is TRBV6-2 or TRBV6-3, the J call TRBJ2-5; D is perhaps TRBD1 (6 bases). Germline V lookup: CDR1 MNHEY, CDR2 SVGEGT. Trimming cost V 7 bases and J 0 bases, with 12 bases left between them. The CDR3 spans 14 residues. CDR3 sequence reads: CASNRDRYQETQYF. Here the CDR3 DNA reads TGTGCCAGCAACCGAGACAGGTACCAAGAGACCCAGTACTTC.